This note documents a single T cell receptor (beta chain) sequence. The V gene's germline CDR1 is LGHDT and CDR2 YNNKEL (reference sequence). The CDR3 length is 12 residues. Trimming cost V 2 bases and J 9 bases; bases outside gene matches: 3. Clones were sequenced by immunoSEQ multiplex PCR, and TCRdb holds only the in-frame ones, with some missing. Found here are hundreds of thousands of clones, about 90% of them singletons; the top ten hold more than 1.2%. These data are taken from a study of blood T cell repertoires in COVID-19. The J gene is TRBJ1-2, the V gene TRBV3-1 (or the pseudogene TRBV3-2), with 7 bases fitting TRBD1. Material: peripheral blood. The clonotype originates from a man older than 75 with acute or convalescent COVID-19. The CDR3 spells CASSQPQGSYTF. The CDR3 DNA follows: TGTGCCAGCAGCCAACCACAGGGGAGCTACACCTTC.